This TCR beta chain derives from a study of long-term antiretroviral therapy in people with HIV. General observations from the study: Pre-ART expanded TRB clones stayed dominant throughout, though often decreasing after ART. Even long-term ART left TRB diversity below transplant donor controls, despite gains. Controls had broader CDR3 length ranges than HIV repertoires did. Older ART regimens were possibly in use when the blood was collected between about 2003 and 2018.

To note about this clone: Its antigen is undetermined.

Running of the v3.0 immunoSEQ assay took place at survey level. The method was immunoSEQ multiplex PCR; TCRdb's version includes in-frame clones alone and lacks a portion of them. The table lists approximately 24,000 clones, approximately 77% of them singletons, with approximately 5.7% in the top ten. This CDR3 has 11 amino acids. Per the germline V gene, CDR1 is MNHEY and CDR2 is SMNVEV (reference sequence). V was trimmed by 4 bases and J by 2 bases, leaving 2 bases between them. V and J are TRBV27 and TRBJ2-5; the D is unclear. The sequencing here drew on unsorted PBMCs, taken 4.4 years after starting antiretroviral therapy. This sequence was found in a man aged 25 to 40 with HIV. CDR3 in amino acids: CASSYQETQYF. The CDR3 nucleotides read TGTGCCAGCAGTTATCAAGAGACCCAGTACTTC.